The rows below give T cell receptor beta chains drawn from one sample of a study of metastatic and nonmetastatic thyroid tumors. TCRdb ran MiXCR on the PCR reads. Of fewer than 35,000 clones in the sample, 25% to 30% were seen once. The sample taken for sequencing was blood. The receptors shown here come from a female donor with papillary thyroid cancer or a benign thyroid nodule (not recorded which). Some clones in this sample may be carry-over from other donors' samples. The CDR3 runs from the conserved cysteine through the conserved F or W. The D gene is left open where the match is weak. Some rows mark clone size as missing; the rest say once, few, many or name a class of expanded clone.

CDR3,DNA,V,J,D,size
CSAALHNEQFF,TGCAGTGCCGCCCTCCATAATGAGCAGTTCTTC,TRBV20-1,TRBJ2-1,NA,many
CASTKRGGRYNEQFF,TGTGCCAGCACCAAAAGAGGGGGACGGTACAATGAGCAGTTCTTC,TRBV12-3/TRBV12-4,TRBJ2-1,NA,NA
CSARDRGPCIYGYTF,TGCAGTGCTAGAGATAGGGGACCGTGCATCTATGGCTACACCTTC,TRBV20-1,TRBJ1-2,NA,NA
CASSPYGGREVQYF,TGCGCCAGCAGCCCCTATGGGGGGCGGGAGGTACAGTACTTC,TRBV4-1,TRBJ2-4,TRBD2,many
CAIGRTHNEQFF,TGTGCCATTGGACGTACCCACAATGAGCAGTTCTTC,TRBV12-3/TRBV12-4,TRBJ2-1,NA,many
CASLSGTVYGYTF,TGTGCCAGCCTTTCCGGGACGGTATATGGCTACACCTTC,TRBV6-2/TRBV6-3,TRBJ1-2,NA,few
CSARDSTDREGELFF,TGCAGTGCTAGAGATAGTACAGACCGAGAAGGGGAGCTGTTTTTT,TRBV20-1,TRBJ2-2,NA,few
CASSGSGNQETQYF,TGTGCCAGCAGTGGGAGCGGGAATCAAGAGACCCAGTACTTC,TRBV9,TRBJ2-5,TRBD2,NA
CAISQGTGQPQHF,TGTGCCATCAGTCAGGGGACGGGACAGCCCCAGCATTTT,TRBV10-3,TRBJ1-5,NA,many
CASSQGQGYNSPLHF,TGTGCCAGCAGCCAGGGACAGGGGTATAATTCACCCCTCCACTTT,TRBV11-3,TRBJ1-6,TRBD1,NA
CASSYSSLLSYNSPLHF,TGTGCCAGCAGTTACTCGAGTTTGTTATCCTATAATTCACCCCTCCACTTT,TRBV6-6,TRBJ1-6,NA,few
CASSLMGGTQPQHF,TGTGCCAGCAGTTTAATGGGGGGCACACAGCCCCAGCATTTT,TRBV27,TRBJ1-5,NA,NA
CSARWLRAYEQYF,TGCAGTGCTAGGTGGCTAAGAGCCTACGAGCAGTACTTC,TRBV20-1,TRBJ2-7,NA,NA
CASRDRARADTQYF,TGTGCCAGTAGGGACAGGGCCAGGGCAGATACGCAGTATTTT,TRBV19,TRBJ2-3,TRBD1,many
CASSLQGETYGYTF,TGCGCCAGCAGCTTACAGGGGGAGACCTATGGCTACACCTTC,TRBV5-1,TRBJ1-2,TRBD1,NA
CASSLGGAGTEAFF,TGTGCCAGCAGTTTAGGGGGGGCGGGCACTGAAGCTTTCTTT,TRBV12-3/TRBV12-4,TRBJ1-1,NA,NA
CSANLAEKYNEQFF,TGCAGTGCTAACCTAGCGGAGAAATACAATGAGCAGTTCTTC,TRBV20-1,TRBJ2-1,TRBD2,many
CASSKGDSYEQYF,TGCGCCAGCAGCAAAGGGGACAGCTACGAGCAGTACTTC,TRBV5-1,TRBJ2-7,TRBD1,NA
CASSESRAGELFF,TGCGCCAGCAGTGAGTCTAGGGCCGGGGAGCTGTTTTTT,TRBV10-1,TRBJ2-2,NA,few
CASSFAGFRAEQYF,TGTGCCAGCAGTTTCGCAGGTTTCCGCGCCGAGCAGTACTTC,TRBV28,TRBJ2-7,NA,NA
CASSLTGGTEAFF,TGTGCCAGCAGCTTAACGGGCGGGACTGAAGCTTTCTTT,TRBV7-8,TRBJ1-1,NA,many
CASRGTAYNSPLHF,TGTGCCAGCAGGGGGACAGCCTATAATTCACCCCTCCACTTT,TRBV28,TRBJ1-6,TRBD1,NA
CASSERPENTEAFF,TGTGCCAGCAGTGAACGGCCTGAAAACACTGAAGCTTTCTTT,TRBV6-1,TRBJ1-1,NA,few
CASSPTGSYEQYF,TGTGCCAGCAGCCCCACAGGTTCCTACGAGCAGTACTTC,TRBV7-6,TRBJ2-7,NA,NA
CASSKGGLGYTF,TGTGCCAGTAGTAAAGGGGGCCTTGGCTACACCTTC,TRBV19,TRBJ1-2,TRBD1,NA
CSARDRASGRINHEQYF,TGCAGTGCTAGAGATAGGGCTAGCGGGAGAATTAACCACGAGCAGTACTTC,TRBV20-1,TRBJ2-7,TRBD2,many
CASSPLGGDGQTSKQFF,TGTGCCAGCAGCCCACTAGGAGGAGACGGACAGACATCAAAGCAGTTCTTC,TRBV11-1,TRBJ2-1,NA,NA
CASSIGAGYGYTF,TGTGCCAGTAGTATTGGGGCGGGGTATGGCTACACCTTC,TRBV19,TRBJ1-2,NA,NA
CASSLATSGTTGELFF,TGTGCCAGCAGTTTAGCTACTAGCGGAACAACCGGGGAGCTGTTTTTT,TRBV12-3/TRBV12-4,TRBJ2-2,TRBD2,few
CASSQDRGWTEAFF,TGTGCCAGCAGTCAGGACCGGGGGTGGACTGAAGCTTTCTTT,TRBV6-1,TRBJ1-1,NA,few
CASSRLARRRPNTGELFF,TGTGCCAGCAGCAGACTAGCGCGACGACGCCCGAACACCGGGGAGCTGTTTTTT,TRBV3-1,TRBJ2-2,TRBD2,once
CSARMTGREFNNEQFF,TGCAGTGCTAGGATGACCGGGAGGGAGTTCAACAATGAGCAGTTCTTC,TRBV20-1,TRBJ2-1,TRBD2,many
CAWKVTSGRTQYF,TGTGCCTGGAAAGTGACTAGCGGGAGGACCCAGTACTTC,TRBV30,TRBJ2-5,TRBD2,NA
CASSYDGRRWEETQYF,TGTGCCAGCAGTTACGATGGCAGGCGGTGGGAAGAGACCCAGTACTTC,TRBV6-2/TRBV6-3,TRBJ2-5,NA,few
CSARHAGTGNTIYF,TGCAGTGCCCGGCATGCGGGTACTGGAAACACCATATATTTT,TRBV20-1,TRBJ1-3,NA,NA
CALTRGGEAYEQYF,TGTGCCCTTACGAGGGGGGGGGAAGCCTACGAGCAGTACTTC,TRBV6-1,TRBJ2-7,NA,NA
CASSRPEDNYGYTF,TGTGCCAGCAGCCGACCCGAGGATAACTATGGCTACACCTTC,TRBV7-9,TRBJ1-2,NA,many
CASSYHVPGTVNYGYTF,TGTGCCAGCAGTTACCACGTACCAGGGACAGTCAACTATGGCTACACCTTC,TRBV6-5,TRBJ1-2,TRBD1,few
CASSLLQGSGELFF,TGTGCCAGCAGTTTGTTACAGGGCTCCGGGGAGCTGTTTTTT,TRBV12-3/TRBV12-4,TRBJ2-2,NA,few
CASRLTRDLSKAFF,TGTGCCAGCAGATTAACCAGGGACCTCTCTAAAGCTTTCTTT,TRBV7-8,TRBJ1-1,NA,NA
CASSRGYTGELFF,TGTGCCAGCAGCCGGGGGTACACCGGGGAGCTGTTTTTT,TRBV6-1,TRBJ2-2,NA,NA
CASSLGGTHEQYF,TGTGCCAGCAGTCTAGGTGGGACACACGAGCAGTACTTC,TRBV12-3/TRBV12-4,TRBJ2-7,NA,few
CATNLAGERKQFF,TGTGCCACCAATCTAGCGGGGGAGCGGAAGCAGTTCTTC,TRBV25-1,TRBJ2-1,TRBD2,few
CASSQVSKNEQYF,TGTGCCAGCAGCCAAGTATCCAAGAACGAGCAGTACTTC,TRBV4-2,TRBJ2-7,NA,few
CSAPGQGVSGNTIYF,TGCAGTGCCCCGGGACAGGGAGTATCTGGAAACACCATATATTTT,TRBV20-1,TRBJ1-3,TRBD1,many
CASSGGVLRTDTQYF,TGTGCCAGCAGCGGTGGGGTCCTCCGCACAGATACGCAGTATTTT,TRBV7-2,TRBJ2-3,NA,once
CATSGRLAWEDYNEQFF,TGTGCCACCAGTGGGAGACTAGCTTGGGAGGACTACAATGAGCAGTTCTTC,TRBV6-2/TRBV6-3,TRBJ2-1,TRBD2,once
CASSFPSGANTGELFF,TGTGCCAGCAGCTTCCCTAGCGGCGCGAACACCGGGGAGCTGTTTTTT,TRBV11-2,TRBJ2-2,TRBD2,few
CASRYFGQGHGYTF,TGTGCCAGCAGGTACTTCGGGCAGGGCCATGGCTACACCTTC,TRBV6-5,TRBJ1-2,NA,NA
CASSPRTGGGTEAFF,TGTGCCAGCAGTCCCAGGACAGGGGGCGGCACTGAAGCTTTCTTT,TRBV27,TRBJ1-1,TRBD1,NA